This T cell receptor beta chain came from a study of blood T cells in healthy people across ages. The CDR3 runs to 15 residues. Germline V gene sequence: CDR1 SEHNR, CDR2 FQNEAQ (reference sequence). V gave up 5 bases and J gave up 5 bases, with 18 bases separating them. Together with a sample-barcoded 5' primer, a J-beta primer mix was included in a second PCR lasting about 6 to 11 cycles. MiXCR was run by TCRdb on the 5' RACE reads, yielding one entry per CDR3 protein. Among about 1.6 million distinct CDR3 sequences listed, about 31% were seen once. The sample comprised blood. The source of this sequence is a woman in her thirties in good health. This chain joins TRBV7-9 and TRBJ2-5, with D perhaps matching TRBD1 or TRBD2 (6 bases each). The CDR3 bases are TGTGCCAGCAGCGGGGTCCGGAGGGGGTGGGAGACCCAGTACTTC. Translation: CASSGVRRGWETQYF.